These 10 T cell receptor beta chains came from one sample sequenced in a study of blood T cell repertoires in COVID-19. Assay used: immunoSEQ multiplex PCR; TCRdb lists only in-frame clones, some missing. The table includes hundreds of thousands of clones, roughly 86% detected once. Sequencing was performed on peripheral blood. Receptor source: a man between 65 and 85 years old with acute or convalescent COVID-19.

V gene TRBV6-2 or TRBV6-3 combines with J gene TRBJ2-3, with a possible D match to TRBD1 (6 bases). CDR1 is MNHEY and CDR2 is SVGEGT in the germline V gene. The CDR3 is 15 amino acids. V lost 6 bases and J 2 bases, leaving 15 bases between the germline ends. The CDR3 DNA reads TGTGCCAGCAGCTTCGGACAGACGTACACAGATACGCAGTATTTT. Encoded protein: CASSFGQTYTDTQYF.

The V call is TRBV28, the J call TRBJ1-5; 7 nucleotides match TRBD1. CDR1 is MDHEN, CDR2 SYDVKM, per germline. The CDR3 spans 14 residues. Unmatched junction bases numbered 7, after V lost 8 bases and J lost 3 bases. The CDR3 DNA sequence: TGTGCCAGCGGCCGTGACAGGGCCAATCAGCCCCAGCATTTT. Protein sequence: CASGRDRANQPQHF.

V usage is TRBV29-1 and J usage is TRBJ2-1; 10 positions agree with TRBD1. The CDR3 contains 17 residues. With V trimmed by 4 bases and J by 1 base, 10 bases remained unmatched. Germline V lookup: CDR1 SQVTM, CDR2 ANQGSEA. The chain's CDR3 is CSVGDDRGRGSYNEQFF. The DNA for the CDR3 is TGCAGCGTTGGGGATGACAGGGGGCGTGGGTCCTACAATGAGCAGTTCTTC.

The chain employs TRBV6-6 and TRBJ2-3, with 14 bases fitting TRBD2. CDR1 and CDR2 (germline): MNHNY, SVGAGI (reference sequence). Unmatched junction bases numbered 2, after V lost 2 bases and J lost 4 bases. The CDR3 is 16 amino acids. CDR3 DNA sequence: TGTGCCAGCAGTTACCCGGGACTAGCGGGGGCAGATACGCAGTATTTT. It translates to CASSYPGLAGADTQYF.

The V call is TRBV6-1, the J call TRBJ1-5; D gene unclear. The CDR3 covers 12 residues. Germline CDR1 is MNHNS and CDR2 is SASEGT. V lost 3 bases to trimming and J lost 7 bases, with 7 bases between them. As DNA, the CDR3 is TGTGCCAGCAGTGATTGGAGACAGCCCCAGCATTTT. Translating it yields CASSDWRQPQHF.

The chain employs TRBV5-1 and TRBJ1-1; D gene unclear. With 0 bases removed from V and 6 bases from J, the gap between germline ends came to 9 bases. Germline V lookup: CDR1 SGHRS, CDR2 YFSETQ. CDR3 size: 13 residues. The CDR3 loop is CASSLVLRAEAFF. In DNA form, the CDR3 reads TGCGCCAGCAGCTTGGTGTTGAGGGCTGAAGCTTTCTTT.

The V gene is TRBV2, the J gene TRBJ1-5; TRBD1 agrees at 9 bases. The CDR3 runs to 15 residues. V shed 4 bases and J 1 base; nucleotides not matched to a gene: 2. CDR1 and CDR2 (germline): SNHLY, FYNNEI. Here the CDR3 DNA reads TGTGCCAGCAGTGTGACAGGGGGGAGCAATCAGCCCCAGCATTTT. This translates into CASSVTGGSNQPQHF. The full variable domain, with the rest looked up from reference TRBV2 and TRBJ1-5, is EPEVTQTPSHQVTQMGQEVILRCVPISNHLYFYWYRQILGQKVEFLVSFYNNEISEKSEIFDDQFSVERPDGSNFTLKIRSTKLEDSAMYFCASSVTGGSNQPQHFGDGTRLSIL.

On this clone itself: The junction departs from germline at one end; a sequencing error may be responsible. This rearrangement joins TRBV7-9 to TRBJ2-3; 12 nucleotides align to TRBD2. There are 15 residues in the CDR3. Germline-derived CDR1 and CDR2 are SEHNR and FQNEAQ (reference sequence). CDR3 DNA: TGTGCCAGCAGCCTAGCGGGAGGGTACACAGATACGCAGTATTTT. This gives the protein CASSLAGGYTDTQYF. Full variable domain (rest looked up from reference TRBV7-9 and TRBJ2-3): DTGVSQNPRHKITKRGQNVTFRCDPISEHNRLYWYRQTLGQGPEFLTYFQNEAQLEKSRLLSDRFSAERPKGSFSTLEIQRTEQGDSAMYLCASSLAGGYTDTQYFGPGTRLTVL.

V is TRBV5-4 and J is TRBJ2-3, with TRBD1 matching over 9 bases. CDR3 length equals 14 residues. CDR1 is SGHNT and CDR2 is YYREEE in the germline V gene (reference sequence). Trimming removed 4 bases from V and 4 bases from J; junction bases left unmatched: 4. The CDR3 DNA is TGTGCCAGCAGCCGACAGGGGGAGGCAGATACGCAGTATTTT. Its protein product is CASSRQGEADTQYF. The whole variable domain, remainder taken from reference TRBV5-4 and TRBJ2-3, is ETGVTQSPTHLIKTRGQQVTLRCSSQSGHNTVSWYQQALGQGPQFIFQYYREEENGRGNFPPRFSGLQFPNYSSELNVNALELDDSALYLCASSRQGEADTQYFGPGTRLTVL.

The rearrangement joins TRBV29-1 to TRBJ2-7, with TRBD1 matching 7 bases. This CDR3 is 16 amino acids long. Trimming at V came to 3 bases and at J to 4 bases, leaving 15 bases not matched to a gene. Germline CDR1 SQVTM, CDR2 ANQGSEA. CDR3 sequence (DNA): TGCAGCGTTGAGTCGAGGAGAGACAGGGCAGGGTACGAGCAGTACTTC. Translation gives CSVESRRDRAGYEQYF.